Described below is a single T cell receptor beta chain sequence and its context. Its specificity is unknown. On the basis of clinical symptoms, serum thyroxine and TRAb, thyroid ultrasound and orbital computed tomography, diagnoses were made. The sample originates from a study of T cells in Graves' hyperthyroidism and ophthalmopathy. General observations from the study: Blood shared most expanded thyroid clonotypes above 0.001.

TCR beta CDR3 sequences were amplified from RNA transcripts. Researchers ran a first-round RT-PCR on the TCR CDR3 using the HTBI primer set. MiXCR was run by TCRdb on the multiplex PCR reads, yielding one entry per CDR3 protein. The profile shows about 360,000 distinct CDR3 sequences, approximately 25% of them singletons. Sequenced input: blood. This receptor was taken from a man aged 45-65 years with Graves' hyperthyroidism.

The CDR3 region has the DNA TGCGCCAGCAGCTTGGTAGGGACTAGCGGGAGTCCGTACAATGAGCAGTTCTTC. Amino acids: CASSLVGTSGSPYNEQFF. This chain links TRBV5-1 with TRBJ2-1; 14 nucleotides match TRBD2. V was clipped by 0 bases and J by 4 bases; unmatched bases: 6. CDR1 and CDR2 (germline): SGHRS, YFSETQ. CDR3 size: 18 residues.